A single sample is the source of the 13 T cell receptor beta chains below, sequenced in a study of T cell responses to AZD1222 COVID-19 vaccine. Generated by immunoSEQ multiplex PCR, the TCRdb table keeps only in-frame clones and is missing some. The table includes some 200,000 clones, approximately 94% detected once. The specimen comprised peripheral blood, sampled on day 0 of MenACWY control vaccination. The receptors come from an adult in good health.

V and J are TRBV11-2 and TRBJ2-5, with TRBD1 matching 7 bases. The CDR3 is made up of 17 amino acids. V dropped 1 base and J dropped 2; count of bases not matched to a gene: 10. CDR1 is SGHAT, CDR2 FQNNGV, per germline. The CDR3 DNA reads TGTGCCAGCAGCTTAGTTGGTTGGGGGACAGTTCAAGAGACCCAGTACTTC. This translates into CASSLVGWGTVQETQYF.

J is TRBJ1-5 and V is TRBV6-6; 7 bases align to TRBD1. From germline, CDR1 is MNHNY and CDR2 SVGAGI (reference sequence). The CDR3 extends over 13 amino acids. V gave up 7 bases and J gave up 2 bases; unmatched junction bases: 2. In DNA, the CDR3 is TGTGCCAGCAAAACAGGGGGCAATCAGCCCCAGCATTTT. It encodes CASKTGGNQPQHF.

V and J are TRBV5-4 and TRBJ1-2; D remains unclear. The length of the CDR3 is 15 residues. CDR1 and CDR2 from the germline V gene are SGHNT and YYREEE (reference sequence). V lost 2 bases and J 8 bases, leaving 19 bases between the germline ends. CDR3 nucleotide sequence: TGTGCCAGCAGCTTATCCGGGAATGCGGCGTGGGGCTACACCTTC. It is translated as CASSLSGNAAWGYTF.

This sequence joins TRBV3-1 (or the pseudogene TRBV3-2) and TRBJ1-1; D remains ambiguous. Trimming shortened V by 6 bases and J by 4 bases, and 15 bases separated the two germline ends. Germline V gene sequence: CDR1 LGHDT, CDR2 YNNKEL (reference sequence). This CDR3 has 14 residues. The CDR3 region is CASSITNVGTEAFF. DNA of the CDR3: TGTGCCAGCAGTATCACGAACGTGGGCACTGAAGCTTTCTTT.

The chain combines TRBV19 with TRBJ1-1; D uncertain. V was cut by 3 bases and J by 1 base, with 9 bases left in between. Germline CDR1 reads LNHDA; CDR2 reads SQIVND (reference sequence). The CDR3 is 14 amino acids. CDR3 region: CASSMLQRNTEAFF. The CDR3 region has the DNA TGTGCCAGTAGTATGTTACAGCGGAACACTGAAGCTTTCTTT.

The J gene is TRBJ1-1, the V gene TRBV18, with D tentatively TRBD1 (5 bases). The length of the CDR3 is 15 residues. Per the germline V gene, CDR1 is KGHSH and CDR2 is LQKENI. Trimming took off 3 bases at V and 5 bases at J, with 16 bases between the two ends. The CDR3 protein is CASSPVTAGGTEAFF. CDR3 nucleotides: TGTGCCAGCTCACCGGTCACTGCGGGGGGGACTGAAGCTTTCTTT. The full variable domain, rest sourced from reference TRBV18 and TRBJ1-1, is NAGVMQNPRHLVRRRGQEARLRCSPMKGHSHVYWYRQLPEEGLKFMVYLQKENIIDESGMPKERFSAEFPKEGPSILRIQQVVRGDSAAYFCASSPVTAGGTEAFFGQGTRLTVV.

The rearrangement links TRBV6-5 to TRBJ1-5; D gene unclear. The CDR3 loop spans 14 amino acids. V was clipped by 4 bases and J by 4 bases, with 11 bases between them. The V gene's germline CDR1 is MNHEY and CDR2 SVGAGI. The CDR3 region has the DNA TGTGCCAGCAGTTCCTTAGACGGGAATCAGCCCCAGCATTTT. Protein sequence: CASSSLDGNQPQHF.

V usage is TRBV11-3 and J usage is TRBJ2-1; 7 bases are a match to TRBD1. The V segment lost 4 bases and the J segment 6 bases; nucleotides outside the gene matches: 3. The CDR3 extends over 13 amino acids. CDR1 is SGHNT, CDR2 YENEEA, per germline. CDR3 amino acids: CASSWTGSNEQFF. In DNA form, the CDR3 reads TGTGCCAGCAGCTGGACAGGAAGCAATGAGCAGTTCTTC.

The chain couples TRBV6-5 to TRBJ1-1, with a weak D call TRBD1 (6 bases). Germline CDR1 is MNHEY and CDR2 is SVGAGI. The CDR3 has 12 residues. V lost 4 bases and J lost 12, with 15 bases in between. The CDR3 nucleotides are TGTGCCAGCAGTTGGGGGAGGGGGGAAACTTTCTTT. Translation gives CASSWGRGETFF.

The V gene is TRBV12-3 or TRBV12-4, the J gene TRBJ2-3; D may be TRBD2 (5 bases). The CDR3 loop spans 12 amino acids. Trimming pared 8 bases from V and 5 bases from J, leaving 11 bases between. The CDR3 loop is CASAGSRDTQYF. In nucleotides, the CDR3 is TGTGCCAGCGCGGGTAGCCGAGATACGCAGTATTTT.

The rearrangement links TRBV30 to TRBJ1-1, with D hard to call. Germline loops: CDR1 GTSNPN, CDR2 SVGIG (reference sequence). The V and J ends lost 2 bases and 1 base respectively, with 2 bases between them. This CDR3 has 11 residues. The CDR3 coding sequence is TGTGCCTGGAGTAGGAACACTGAAGCTTTCTTT. It is translated as CAWSRNTEAFF.

J is TRBJ1-2 and V is TRBV3-1 (or the pseudogene TRBV3-2); D possibly corresponds to TRBD1 (5 bases). The germline V and J ends were trimmed by 8 bases and 0 bases, with 16 bases remaining between them. CDR3 size: 15 residues. Germline V gene lookup returns CDR1 LGHDT and CDR2 YNNKEL (reference sequence). In DNA, the CDR3 is TGTGCCAGCGGAAAGCAGGGTAGACCTAACTATGGCTACACCTTC. Protein product: CASGKQGRPNYGYTF.

In regard to this clone: The same CDR3 arises from other DNA sequences in this sample as well. The chain employs TRBV28 and TRBJ1-2; D gene unclear. CDR3 length: 12 residues. Germline CDR1 and CDR2: MDHEN and SYDVKM. Trimming removed 5 bases from V and 2 bases from J, with 6 bases in between. The CDR3 loop reads CASSLTNYGYTF. CDR3 coding DNA: TGTGCCAGCAGTCTAACCAACTATGGCTACACCTTC.